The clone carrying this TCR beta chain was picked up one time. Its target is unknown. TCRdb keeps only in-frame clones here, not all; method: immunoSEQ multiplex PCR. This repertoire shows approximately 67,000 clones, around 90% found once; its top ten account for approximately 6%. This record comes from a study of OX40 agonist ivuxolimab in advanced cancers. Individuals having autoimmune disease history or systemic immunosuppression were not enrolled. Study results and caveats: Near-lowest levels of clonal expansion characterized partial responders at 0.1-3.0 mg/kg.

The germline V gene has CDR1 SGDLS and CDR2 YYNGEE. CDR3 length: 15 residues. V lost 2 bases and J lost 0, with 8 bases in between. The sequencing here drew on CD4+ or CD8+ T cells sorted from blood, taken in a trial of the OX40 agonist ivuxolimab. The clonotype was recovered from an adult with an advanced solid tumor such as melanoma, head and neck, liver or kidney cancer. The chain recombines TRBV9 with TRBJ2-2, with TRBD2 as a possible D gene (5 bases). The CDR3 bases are TGTGCCAGCAGCGTGTTTAGCGCGAACACCGGGGAGCTGTTTTTT. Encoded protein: CASSVFSANTGELFF. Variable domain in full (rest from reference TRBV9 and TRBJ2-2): DSGVTQTPKHLITATGQRVTLRCSPRSGDLSVYWYQQSLDQGLQFLIQYYNGEERAKGNILERFSAQQFPDLHSELNLSSLELGDSALYFCASSVFSANTGELFFGEGSRLTVL.